A selection of T cell receptor beta chains follows, all from one sample in a study of blood T cell repertoires in COVID-19. Sequencing used immunoSEQ multiplex PCR; TCRdb keeps in-frame clones, though not all of them. The sample shows 250,000 to 350,000 clones, around nine tenths of them seen only once. Specimen: peripheral blood. The receptors derive from a woman aged 55-69 years with acute or convalescent COVID-19. Both conserved end residues are part of each CDR3. A D gene is named only where the DNA matches it firmly. Rows give clone size only sometimes, using once, few, many, or a class for an expanded clone.

D	V	J	size	DNA	CDR3
TRBD2	TRBV19	TRBJ2-5	-	TGTGCCAGTAGTCCGCCGGGACTAGCTCAAGAGACCCAGTACTTC	CASSPPGLAQETQYF
-	TRBV9	TRBJ2-3	-	TGTGCCAGCAGCGTAGATATGGGGGCCTATAGCACAGATACGCAGTATTTT	CASSVDMGAYSTDTQYF
TRBD1	TRBV11-3	TRBJ2-7	once	TGTGCCAGCAGCATCCGGACAGGCTACGAGCAGTACTTC	CASSIRTGYEQYF
-	TRBV7-3	TRBJ2-2	-	TGTGCCAGCAGCTCCGTACAGGATTTCAACACCGGGGAGCTGTTTTTT	CASSSVQDFNTGELFF
-	TRBV7-3	TRBJ2-3	once	TGTGCCAGCAGCTTAAATGGGCCCACAGATACGCAGTATTTT	CASSLNGPTDTQYF
-	TRBV2	TRBJ2-7	-	TGTGCCAGCAGTGAGATGGCCATCACCTACGAGCAGTACTTC	CASSEMAITYEQYF
-	TRBV28	TRBJ2-5	-	TGTGCCAGCAGTTTAGTTCAGGAGACCCAGTACTTC	CASSLVQETQYF
TRBD1	TRBV2	TRBJ2-7	-	TGTGCCAGCAGTGTCGACAGGGGCGGCTACGAGCAGTACTTC	CASSVDRGGYEQYF
-	TRBV5-1	TRBJ2-7	-	TGCGCCAGCAGCTTGGAGGGGGAGCAGTACTTC	CASSLEGEQYF
TRBD1	TRBV5-1	TRBJ1-3	-	TGCGCCAGCAGCTTTAACAGGGGCTCTGGAAACACCATATATTTT	CASSFNRGSGNTIYF
-	TRBV7-6	TRBJ2-3	once	TGTGCCAGCAGCTTAGAAGTAGCTAGCACAGATACGCAGTATTTT	CASSLEVASTDTQYF
TRBD1	TRBV28	TRBJ1-1	-	TGTGCCAGCAGTTTAAGGACAGGGGACACTGAAGCTTTCTTT	CASSLRTGDTEAFF
-	TRBV3-1/TRBV3-2	TRBJ2-7	once	TGTGCCAGCAGCCGTTCCGGGACTGTCTACGAGCAGTACTTC	CASSRSGTVYEQYF
TRBD2	TRBV19	TRBJ2-7	-	TGTGCCAGTAGTAGAAGTAGCGGGGGCCCCTACGAGCAGTACTTC	CASSRSSGGPYEQYF
TRBD2	TRBV25-1	TRBJ2-3	-	TGTGCCAGCAGTGGACTAGCGGGAGTTACGCAGTATTTT	CASSGLAGVTQYF
-	TRBV30	TRBJ2-7	-	TGTGCCTGGAGCTACAGGGACCTTGGGGAGCAGTACTTC	CAWSYRDLGEQYF
-	TRBV9	TRBJ1-2	-	TGTGCCAGCAGCGTCGACAGAACTAACTATGGCTACACCTTC	CASSVDRTNYGYTF
-	TRBV6-5	TRBJ1-5	-	TGTGCCAGTCGGGAAGGGTTCATGCAGCCCCAGCATTTT	CASREGFMQPQHF
TRBD2	TRBV27	TRBJ2-5	-	TGTGCCAGCAGCGCTACTAGCGGGACTGTGATGACCCAGTACTTC	CASSATSGTVMTQYF
TRBD1	TRBV18	TRBJ2-3	-	TGTGCCAGCTCACAAGGACAGGGCCCTAGCACAGATACGCAGTATTTT	CASSQGQGPSTDTQYF
TRBD2	TRBV5-1	TRBJ2-5	-	TGCGCCAGCAGCTTGTCTAGCGGGGTAGAAGAGACCCAGTACTTC	CASSLSSGVEETQYF
TRBD2	TRBV18	TRBJ2-1	once	TGTGCCAGCTCACCACCGGGACTAGCTAATGAGCAGTTCTTC	CASSPPGLANEQFF
TRBD2	TRBV15	TRBJ2-1	-	TGTGCCACCAGCAGAGATGGGACTAGCGGCGAGGTGAGGTTCTTC	CATSRDGTSGEVRFF
TRBD2	TRBV5-1	TRBJ2-7	-	TGCGCCAGCAGCTTGGGCGGGGGGTCCTACGAGCAGTACTTC	CASSLGGGSYEQYF
TRBD1	TRBV19	TRBJ1-5	once	TGTGCCAGTAGTACAGAGGGGGCGGGCAATCAGCCCCAGCATTTT	CASSTEGAGNQPQHF
TRBD1	TRBV30	TRBJ1-3	-	TGTGCCTGGAGTACAGGGGGTGGTGGAAACACCATATATTTT	CAWSTGGGGNTIYF
TRBD2	TRBV14	TRBJ2-2	-	TGTGCCAGCAGCCGGGTAGCGGGAGTGAACACCGGGGAGCTGTTTTTT	CASSRVAGVNTGELFF
TRBD1	TRBV10-3	TRBJ1-3	-	TGTGCCATCACCTCCGGGGTCAGACAGGGTGACTCTGGAAACACCATATATTTT	CAITSGVRQGDSGNTIYF
TRBD1	TRBV2	TRBJ1-1	-	TGTGCCAGCAGCGAACAGGGGGAAGGTGAAGCTTTCTTT	CASSEQGEGEAFF
TRBD1	TRBV9	TRBJ1-5	-	TGTGCCAGCAGCGTTGGGACAGGGCTCAATCAGCCCCAGCATTTT	CASSVGTGLNQPQHF
TRBD1	TRBV5-4	TRBJ2-3	-	TGTGCCAGCAGCTCGGGACAGAAAGATACGCAGTATTTT	CASSSGQKDTQYF
-	TRBV3-1/TRBV3-2	TRBJ2-7	-	TGTGCCAGCAGCCAAGACGTGGCCCGTACCTACGAGCAGTACTTC	CASSQDVARTYEQYF
-	TRBV28	TRBJ2-3	-	TGTGCCAGCAGTTCTCCCGGGGGTCCGAGTGTTCCAGATACGCAGTATTTT	CASSSPGGPSVPDTQYF
-	TRBV28	TRBJ1-6	-	TGTGCCAGCACCTATATCACAGGGAGTAATTCACCCCTCCACTTT	CASTYITGSNSPLHF
TRBD2	TRBV9	TRBJ2-7	-	TGTGCCAGCAGCTTCACTAGCGGGAGTTTGTACGAGCAGTACTTC	CASSFTSGSLYEQYF
-	TRBV21-1	TRBJ2-1	-	TGTGCCAGCCGGCCAACAGGGGACGACTACAATGAGCAGTTCTTC	CASRPTGDDYNEQFF
TRBD2	TRBV5-4	TRBJ2-1	-	TGTGCCAGCAGCCTCGGGACTAGCGGGATTTATGAGCAGTTCTTC	CASSLGTSGIYEQFF
-	TRBV11-2	TRBJ2-7	-	TGTGCCAGCAGCTTAGGGGCAGGGCGATACTACGAGCAGTACTTC	CASSLGAGRYYEQYF
-	TRBV3-1/TRBV3-2	TRBJ1-1	once	TGTGCCAGCAGCCCACGGAGGGGCGTTGGGGACACTGAAGCTTTCTTT	CASSPRRGVGDTEAFF
-	TRBV6-6	TRBJ1-2	-	TGTGCCAGCCGAGCCAATGGCTACACCTTC	CASRANGYTF
-	TRBV24-1	TRBJ2-3	-	TGTGCCACCAGTGACCCATTGACAGGGGAGGGGACAGATACGCAGTATTTT	CATSDPLTGEGTDTQYF
TRBD2	TRBV15	TRBJ2-4	-	TGTGCCACCAGCAAAACACGGGGGGGACCCAAAAACATTCAGTACTTC	CATSKTRGGPKNIQYF
-	TRBV9	TRBJ1-2	-	TGTGCCAGCAGCGTAGGCCGGGGGGGAAAACTTAACTATGGCTACACCTTC	CASSVGRGGKLNYGYTF
TRBD1	TRBV7-9	TRBJ2-5	-	TGTGCCAGCAGCCAGGGACAGGGGACAGAGACCCAGTACTTC	CASSQGQGTETQYF
TRBD1	TRBV28	TRBJ1-6	-	TGTGCCAGCAGTTTAACAGGGGGCTCCTATAATTCACCCCTCCACTTT	CASSLTGGSYNSPLHF
-	TRBV7-2	TRBJ1-3	-	TGTGCCAGCAGCTTGACACTCAGCTCTGGAAACACCATATATTTT	CASSLTLSSGNTIYF
-	TRBV4-1	TRBJ1-5	-	TGCGCCAGCAGCCGACAGGCCGATCAGCCCCAGCATTTT	CASSRQADQPQHF
TRBD2	TRBV7-3	TRBJ2-3	-	TGTGCCAGCAGCCTACAACTAGCGGCAGATACGCAGTATTTT	CASSLQLAADTQYF
TRBD1	TRBV5-1	TRBJ1-5	-	TGCGCCAGCAGCTTGGGAGGGACAGGGGGTCAGCCCCAGCATTTT	CASSLGGTGGQPQHF
TRBD1	TRBV19	TRBJ2-7	-	TGTGCCAGTTCCAGGGGGCTCTGGGAATGGGACGAGCAGTACTTC	CASSRGLWEWDEQYF
TRBD2	TRBV27	TRBJ2-5	-	TGTGCCAGCAGTTTACGGGGGGGCCGAGAGACCCAGTACTTC	CASSLRGGRETQYF
-	TRBV6-2/TRBV6-3	TRBJ2-1	-	TGTGCCAGCAGTTACTCTGCCCAGCGGACGAGCTCCTACAATGAGCAGTTCTTC	CASSYSAQRTSSYNEQFF
-	TRBV19	TRBJ2-1	-	TGTGCCAGTAGCCGGTTCGCCGGAGGAGGGGACAATGAGCAGTTCTTC	CASSRFAGGGDNEQFF
TRBD1	TRBV14	TRBJ1-4	once	TGTGCCAGCAGCACGACAGGGGGCCTTGAAAAACTGTTTTTT	CASSTTGGLEKLFF
-	TRBV9	TRBJ1-1	-	TGTGCCAGCAGCGTTTCCCTCGACGGGGTCAACACTGAAGCTTTCTTT	CASSVSLDGVNTEAFF
TRBD2	TRBV6-2/TRBV6-3	TRBJ2-7	-	TGTGCCAGCAGTTACACACGACGCCTAGCGGATTCCTACGAGCAGTACTTC	CASSYTRRLADSYEQYF
TRBD2	TRBV9	TRBJ2-3	-	TGTGCCAGCAGCGTAGTGGCGGGAGGGCCGGATACGCAGTATTTT	CASSVVAGGPDTQYF